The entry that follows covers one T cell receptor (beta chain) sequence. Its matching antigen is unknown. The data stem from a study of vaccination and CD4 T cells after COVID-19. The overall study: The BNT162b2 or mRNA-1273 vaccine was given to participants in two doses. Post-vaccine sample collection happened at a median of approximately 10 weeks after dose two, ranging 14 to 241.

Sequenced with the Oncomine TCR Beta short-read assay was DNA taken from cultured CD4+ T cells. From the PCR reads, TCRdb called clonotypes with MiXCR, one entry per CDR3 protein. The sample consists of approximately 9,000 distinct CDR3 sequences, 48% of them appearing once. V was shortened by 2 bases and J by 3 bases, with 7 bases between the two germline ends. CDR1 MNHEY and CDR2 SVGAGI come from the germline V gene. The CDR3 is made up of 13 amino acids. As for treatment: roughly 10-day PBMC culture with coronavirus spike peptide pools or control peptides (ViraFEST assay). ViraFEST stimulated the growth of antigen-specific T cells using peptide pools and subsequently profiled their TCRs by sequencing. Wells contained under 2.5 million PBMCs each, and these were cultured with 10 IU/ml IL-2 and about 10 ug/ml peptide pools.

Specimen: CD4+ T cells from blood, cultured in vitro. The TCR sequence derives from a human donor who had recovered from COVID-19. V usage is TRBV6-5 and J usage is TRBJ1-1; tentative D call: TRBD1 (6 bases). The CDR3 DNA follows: TGTGCCAGCAGTTACAGGGGGTACACTGAAGCTTTCTTT. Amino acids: CASSYRGYTEAFF.